This T cell receptor (beta chain) was profiled in a study of blood T cell repertoires in COVID-19. The table came from immunoSEQ multiplex PCR; TCRdb's copy has only in-frame clones and leaves some out. In the table there are some 510,000 clones, over 75% of which are singletons. Each participant's cohort was designated according to participant-reported clinical history. Germline values: CDR1 SGHVS, CDR2 FQNEAQ. Unmatched junction bases numbered 5, after V lost 3 bases and J lost 1 base. This CDR3 has 15 residues. The material sequenced was PBMCs or T cells enriched from blood (not recorded which). The V gene is TRBV7-8, the J gene TRBJ2-7, with 8 positions matching TRBD1. The sequence derives from a woman between 35 and 50 years old who had recovered from COVID-19. CDR3 sequence reads: CASSFTRDRSYEQYF. CDR3 DNA: TGTGCCAGCAGCTTTACCCGGGACAGGTCCTACGAGCAGTACTTC.